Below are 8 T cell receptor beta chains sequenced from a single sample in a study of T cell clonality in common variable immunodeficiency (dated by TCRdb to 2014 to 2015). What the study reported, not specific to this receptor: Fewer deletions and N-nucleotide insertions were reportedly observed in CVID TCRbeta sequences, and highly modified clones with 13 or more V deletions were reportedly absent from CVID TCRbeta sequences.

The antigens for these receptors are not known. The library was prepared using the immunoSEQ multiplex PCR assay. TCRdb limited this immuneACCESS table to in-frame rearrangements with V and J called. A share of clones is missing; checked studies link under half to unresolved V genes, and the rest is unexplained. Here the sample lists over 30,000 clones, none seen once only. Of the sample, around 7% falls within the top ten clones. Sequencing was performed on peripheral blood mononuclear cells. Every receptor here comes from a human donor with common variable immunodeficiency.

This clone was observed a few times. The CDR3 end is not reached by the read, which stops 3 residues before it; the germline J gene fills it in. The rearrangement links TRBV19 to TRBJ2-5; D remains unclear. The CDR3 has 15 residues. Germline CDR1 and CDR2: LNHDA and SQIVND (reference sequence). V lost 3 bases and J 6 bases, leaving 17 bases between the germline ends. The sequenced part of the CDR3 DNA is TGTGCCAGTAGTATGATACATTATAGCAATAAGACC. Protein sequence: CASSMIHYSNKT. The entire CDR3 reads CASSMIHYSNKTQYF.

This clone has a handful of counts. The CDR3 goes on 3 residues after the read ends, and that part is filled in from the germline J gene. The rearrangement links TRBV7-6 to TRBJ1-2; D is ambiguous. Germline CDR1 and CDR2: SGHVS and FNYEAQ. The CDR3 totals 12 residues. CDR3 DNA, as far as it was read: TGTGCCAGCAGCTCGGAGGGCCGCGGC. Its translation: CASSSEGRG. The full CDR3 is CASSSEGRGYTF.

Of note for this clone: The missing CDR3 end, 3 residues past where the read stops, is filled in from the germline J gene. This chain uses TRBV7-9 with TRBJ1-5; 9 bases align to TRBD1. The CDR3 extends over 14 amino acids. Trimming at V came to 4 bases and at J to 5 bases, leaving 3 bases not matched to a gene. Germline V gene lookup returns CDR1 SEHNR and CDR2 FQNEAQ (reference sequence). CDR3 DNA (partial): TGTGCCAGCAGCTCGACAGGGGGACATCAGCCC. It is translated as CASSSTGGHQP. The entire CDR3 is CASSSTGGHQPQHF. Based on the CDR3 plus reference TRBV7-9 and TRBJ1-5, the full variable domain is DTGVSQNPRHKITKRGQNVTFRCDPISEHNRLYWYRQTLGQGPEFLTYFQNEAQLEKSRLLSDRFSAERPKGSFSTLEIQRTEQGDSAMYLCASSSTGGHQPQHFGDGTRLSIL.

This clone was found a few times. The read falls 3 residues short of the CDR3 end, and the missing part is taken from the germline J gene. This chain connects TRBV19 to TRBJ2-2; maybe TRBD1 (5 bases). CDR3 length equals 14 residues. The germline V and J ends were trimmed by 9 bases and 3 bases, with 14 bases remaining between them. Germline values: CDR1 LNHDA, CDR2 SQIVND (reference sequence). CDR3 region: CASRAGIDTGELFF. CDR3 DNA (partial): TGTGCCAGCAGGGCAGGGATAGACACCGGGGAG.

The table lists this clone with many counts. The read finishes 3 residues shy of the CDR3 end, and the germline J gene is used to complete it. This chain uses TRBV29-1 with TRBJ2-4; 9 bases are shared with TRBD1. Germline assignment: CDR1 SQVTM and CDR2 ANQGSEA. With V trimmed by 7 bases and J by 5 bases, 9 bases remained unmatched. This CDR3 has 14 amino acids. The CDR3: CSARDRAFENIQYF. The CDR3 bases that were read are TGCAGCGCCAGGGACAGGGCGTTTGAAAACATT. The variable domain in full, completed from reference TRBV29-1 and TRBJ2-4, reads SAVISQKPSRDICQRGTSLTIQCQVDSQVTMMFWYRQQPGQSLTLIATANQGSEATYESGFVIDKFPISRPNLTFSTLTVSNMSPEDSSIYLCSARDRAFENIQYFGAGTRLSVL.

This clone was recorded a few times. The CDR3 bases that were read are TGTGCCAGCAGCCCAGACCTACAGGGGGCGCGCGAG. Translated: CASSPDLQGARE. The entire CDR3 protein is CASSPDLQGAREQYF. The J gene is TRBJ2-7, the V gene TRBV7-6, with 9 nucleotides matching TRBD1. The CDR3 extends 3 residues past the end of the read, so its final part is completed from the germline J gene. This CDR3 has 15 residues. Germline lookup yields CDR1 SGHVS and CDR2 FNYEAQ. Trimming removed 5 bases from V and 6 bases from J; junction bases left unmatched: 11. Looking up the rest from reference TRBV7-6 and TRBJ2-7 gives the full variable domain: GAGVSQSPRYKVTKRGQDVALRCDPISGHVSLYWYRQALGQGPEFLTYFNYEAQQDKSGLPNDRFSAERPEGSISTLTIQRTEQRDSAMYRCASSPDLQGAREQYFGPGTRLTVT.

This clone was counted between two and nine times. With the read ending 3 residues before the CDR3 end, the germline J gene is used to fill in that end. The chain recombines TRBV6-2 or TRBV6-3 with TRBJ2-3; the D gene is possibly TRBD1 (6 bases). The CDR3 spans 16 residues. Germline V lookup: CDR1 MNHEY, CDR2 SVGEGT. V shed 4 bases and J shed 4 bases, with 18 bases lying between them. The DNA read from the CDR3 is TGTGCCAGCAGTTCGATTAAAACAGGGAAATCAGATACG. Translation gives CASSSIKTGKSDT. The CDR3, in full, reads CASSSIKTGKSDTQYF.

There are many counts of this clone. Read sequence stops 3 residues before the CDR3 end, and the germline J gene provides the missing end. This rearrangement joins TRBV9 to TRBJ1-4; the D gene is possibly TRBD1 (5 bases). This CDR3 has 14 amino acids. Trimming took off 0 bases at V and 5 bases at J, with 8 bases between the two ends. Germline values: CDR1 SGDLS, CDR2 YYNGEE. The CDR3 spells CASSVGQKNEKLFF. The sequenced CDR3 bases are TGTGCCAGCAGCGTAGGACAGAAGAATGAAAAA.